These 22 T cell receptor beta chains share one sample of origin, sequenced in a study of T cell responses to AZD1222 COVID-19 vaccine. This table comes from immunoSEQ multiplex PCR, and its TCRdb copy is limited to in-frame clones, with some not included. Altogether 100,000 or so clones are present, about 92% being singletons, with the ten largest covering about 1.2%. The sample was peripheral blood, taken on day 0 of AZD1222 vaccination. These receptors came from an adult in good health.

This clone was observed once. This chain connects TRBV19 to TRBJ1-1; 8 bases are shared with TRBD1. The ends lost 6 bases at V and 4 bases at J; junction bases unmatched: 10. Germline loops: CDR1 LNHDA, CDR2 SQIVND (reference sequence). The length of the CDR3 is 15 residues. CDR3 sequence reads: CASRYLQGGGTEAFF. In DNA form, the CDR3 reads TGTGCCAGTAGGTATTTACAGGGGGGTGGCACTGAAGCTTTCTTT. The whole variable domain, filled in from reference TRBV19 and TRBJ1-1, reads DGGITQSPKYLFRKEGQNVTLSCEQNLNHDAMYWYRQDPGQGLRLIYYSQIVNDFQKGDIAEGYSVSREKKESFPLTVTSAQKNPTAFYLCASRYLQGGGTEAFFGQGTRLTVV.

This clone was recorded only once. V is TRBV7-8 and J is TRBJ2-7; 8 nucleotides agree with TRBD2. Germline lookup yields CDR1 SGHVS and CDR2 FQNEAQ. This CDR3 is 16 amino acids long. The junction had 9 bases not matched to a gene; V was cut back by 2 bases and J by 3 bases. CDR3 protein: CASSLLGGLGDYEQYF. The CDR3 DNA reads TGTGCCAGCAGCTTATTGGGGGGACTAGGAGACTACGAGCAGTACTTC.

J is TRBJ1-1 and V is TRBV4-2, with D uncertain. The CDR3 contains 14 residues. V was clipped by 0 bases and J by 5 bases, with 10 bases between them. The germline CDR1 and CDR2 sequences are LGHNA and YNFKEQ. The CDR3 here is CASSQENVRTEAFF. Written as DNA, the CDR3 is TGTGCCAGCAGCCAAGAGAATGTCAGGACTGAAGCTTTCTTT.

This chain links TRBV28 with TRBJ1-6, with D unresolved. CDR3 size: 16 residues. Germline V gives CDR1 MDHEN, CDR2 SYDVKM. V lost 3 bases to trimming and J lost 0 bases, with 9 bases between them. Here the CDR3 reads CASSFGKTSYNSPLHF. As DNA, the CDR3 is TGTGCCAGCAGTTTCGGCAAAACCTCCTATAATTCACCCCTCCACTTT.

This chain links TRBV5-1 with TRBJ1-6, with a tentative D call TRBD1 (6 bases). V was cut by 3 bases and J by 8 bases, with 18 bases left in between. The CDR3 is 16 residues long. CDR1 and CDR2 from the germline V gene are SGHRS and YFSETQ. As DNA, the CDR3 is TGCGCCAGCAGCTCGGAATCGACAGGACGTGATTCACCCCTCCACTTT. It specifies CASSSESTGRDSPLHF.

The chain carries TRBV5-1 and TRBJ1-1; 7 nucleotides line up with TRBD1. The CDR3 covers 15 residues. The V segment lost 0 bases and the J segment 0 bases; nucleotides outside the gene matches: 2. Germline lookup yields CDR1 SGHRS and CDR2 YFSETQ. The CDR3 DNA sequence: TGCGCCAGCAGCTTGGGACAGGGCCTGAACACTGAAGCTTTCTTT. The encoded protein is CASSLGQGLNTEAFF.

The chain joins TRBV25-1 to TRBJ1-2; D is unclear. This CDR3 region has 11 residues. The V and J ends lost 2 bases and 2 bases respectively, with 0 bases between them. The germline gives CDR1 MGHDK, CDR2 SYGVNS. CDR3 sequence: CASSENYGYTF. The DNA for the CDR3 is TGTGCCAGCAGTGAAAACTATGGCTACACCTTC.

CDR3 residues: CASRAGGTNTGELFF. The CDR3 coding sequence is TGTGCCAGCAGAGCGGGGGGTACGAACACCGGGGAGCTGTTTTTT. This sequence joins TRBV7-2 and TRBJ2-2; 9 positions agree with TRBD2. The CDR3 length is 15 residues. Germline V gene sequence: CDR1 SGHTA, CDR2 FQGNSA. Trimming cost V 6 bases and J 0 bases; bases outside gene matches: 2.

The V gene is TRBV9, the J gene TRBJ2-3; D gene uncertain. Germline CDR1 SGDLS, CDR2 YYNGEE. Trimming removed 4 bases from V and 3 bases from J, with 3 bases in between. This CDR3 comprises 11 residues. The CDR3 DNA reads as TGTGCCAGCAGCCTAACAGATACGCAGTATTTT. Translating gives CASSLTDTQYF.

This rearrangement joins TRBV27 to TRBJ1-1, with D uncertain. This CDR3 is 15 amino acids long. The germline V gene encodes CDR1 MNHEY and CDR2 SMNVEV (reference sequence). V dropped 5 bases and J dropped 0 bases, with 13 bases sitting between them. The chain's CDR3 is CASSAQQKMNTEAFF. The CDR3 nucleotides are TGTGCCAGCAGTGCCCAACAGAAAATGAACACTGAAGCTTTCTTT.

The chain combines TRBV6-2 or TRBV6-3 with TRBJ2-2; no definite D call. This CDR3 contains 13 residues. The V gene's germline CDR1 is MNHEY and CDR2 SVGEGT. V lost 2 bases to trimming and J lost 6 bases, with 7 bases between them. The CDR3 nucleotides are TGTGCCAGCAGTTACGACTTCGCCGGGGAGCTGTTTTTT. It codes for CASSYDFAGELFF.

The CDR3 sequence: CASSQDPGSGEQFF. The CDR3, as DNA: TGTGCCAGCAGCCAAGACCCCGGGAGTGGTGAGCAGTTCTTC. The chain uses TRBV3-1 (or the pseudogene TRBV3-2) and TRBJ2-1; the D gene is possibly TRBD2 (6 bases). Germline CDR1 reads LGHDT; CDR2 reads YNNKEL (reference sequence). V dropped 0 bases and J dropped 9 bases, with 12 bases sitting between them. The CDR3 covers 14 residues.

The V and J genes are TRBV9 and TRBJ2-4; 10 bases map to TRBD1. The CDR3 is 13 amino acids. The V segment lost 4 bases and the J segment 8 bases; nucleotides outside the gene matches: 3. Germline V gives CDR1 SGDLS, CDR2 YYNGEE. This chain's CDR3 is CASSRTGGDIQYF. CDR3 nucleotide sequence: TGTGCCAGCAGCCGGACAGGGGGGGACATTCAGTACTTC.

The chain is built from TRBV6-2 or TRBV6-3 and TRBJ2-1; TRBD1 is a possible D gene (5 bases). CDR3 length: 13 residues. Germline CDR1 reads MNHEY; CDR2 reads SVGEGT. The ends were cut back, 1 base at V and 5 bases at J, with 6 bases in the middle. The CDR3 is CASSYYRNNEQFF. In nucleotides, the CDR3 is TGTGCCAGCAGTTACTACAGGAACAATGAGCAGTTCTTC.

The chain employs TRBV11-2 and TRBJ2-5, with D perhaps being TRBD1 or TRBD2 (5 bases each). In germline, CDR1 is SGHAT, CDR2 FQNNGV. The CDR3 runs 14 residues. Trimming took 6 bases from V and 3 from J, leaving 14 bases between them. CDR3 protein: CASRSGDAEETQYF. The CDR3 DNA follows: TGTGCCAGCAGATCCGGGGACGCCGAAGAGACCCAGTACTTC. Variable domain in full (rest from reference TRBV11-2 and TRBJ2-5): EAGVAQSPRYKIIEKRQSVAFWCNPISGHATLYWYQQILGQGPKLLIQFQNNGVVDDSQLPKDRFSAERLKGVDSTLKIQPAKLEDSAVYLCASRSGDAEETQYFGPGTRLLVL.

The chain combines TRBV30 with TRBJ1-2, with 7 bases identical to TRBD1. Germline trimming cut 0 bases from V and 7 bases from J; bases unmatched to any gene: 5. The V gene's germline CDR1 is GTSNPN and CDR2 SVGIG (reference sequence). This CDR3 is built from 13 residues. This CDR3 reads CAWSVQGDGGYTF. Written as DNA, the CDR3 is TGTGCCTGGAGTGTCCAGGGGGACGGTGGCTACACCTTC.

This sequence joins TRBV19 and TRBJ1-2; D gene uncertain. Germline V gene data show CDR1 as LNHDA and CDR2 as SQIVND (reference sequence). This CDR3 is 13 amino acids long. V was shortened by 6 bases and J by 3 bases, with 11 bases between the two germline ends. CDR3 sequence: CASSGQKDYGYTF. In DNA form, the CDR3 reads TGTGCCAGTAGCGGGCAAAAGGACTATGGCTACACCTTC.

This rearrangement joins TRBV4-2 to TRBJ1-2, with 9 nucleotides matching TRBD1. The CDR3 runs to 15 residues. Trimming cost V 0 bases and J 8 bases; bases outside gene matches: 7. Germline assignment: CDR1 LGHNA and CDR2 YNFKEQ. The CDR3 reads CASSQEEGQGLGYTF. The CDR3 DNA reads TGTGCCAGCAGCCAAGAGGAGGGACAGGGCTTAGGCTACACCTTC.

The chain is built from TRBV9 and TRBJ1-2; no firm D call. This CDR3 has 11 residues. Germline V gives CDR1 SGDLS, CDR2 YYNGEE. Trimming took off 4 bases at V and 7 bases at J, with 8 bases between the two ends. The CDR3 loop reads CASSTGPGYTF. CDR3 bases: TGTGCCAGCAGCACCGGGCCTGGCTACACCTTC.

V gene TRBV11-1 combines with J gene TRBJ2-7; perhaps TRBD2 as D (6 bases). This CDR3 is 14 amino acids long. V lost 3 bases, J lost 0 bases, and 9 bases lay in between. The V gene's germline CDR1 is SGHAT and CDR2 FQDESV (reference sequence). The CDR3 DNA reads TGTGCCAGCAGCTTGAGGGAGGACTCCTACGAGCAGTACTTC. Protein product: CASSLREDSYEQYF.

CDR3 protein: CASSLSTGTGSTDTQYF. The CDR3 DNA sequence: TGTGCCAGCAGCTTATCTACGGGGACAGGTAGCACAGATACGCAGTATTTT. The chain is built from TRBV5-5 and TRBJ2-3, with 8 bases that match TRBD1. From germline, CDR1 is SGHKS and CDR2 YYEKEE (reference sequence). The CDR3 runs 17 residues. V trimming: 2 bases; J trimming: 0 bases; junction bases outside the gene matches: 8. The full variable domain, completed using reference TRBV5-5 and TRBJ2-3, is DAGVTQSPTHLIKTRGQQVTLRCSPISGHKSVSWYQQVLGQGPQFIFQYYEKEERGRGNFPDRFSARQFPNYSSELNVNALLLGDSALYLCASSLSTGTGSTDTQYFGPGTRLTVL.

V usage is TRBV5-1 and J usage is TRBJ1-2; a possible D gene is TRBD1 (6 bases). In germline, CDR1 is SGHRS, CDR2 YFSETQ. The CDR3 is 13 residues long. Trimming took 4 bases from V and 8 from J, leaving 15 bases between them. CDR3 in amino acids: CASSLPTGHGYTF. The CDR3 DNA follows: TGCGCCAGCAGCCTCCCAACAGGGCACGGCTACACCTTC.